This is a list of T cell receptor beta chains from one sample in a study of T cell responses to AZD1222 COVID-19 vaccine. The repertoire was sequenced with immunoSEQ multiplex PCR; TCRdb's copy has only in-frame clones and lacks some. This table has about 120,000 clones, just over 85% appearing once. Sequencing used peripheral blood, obtained on day 0 of AZD1222 vaccination. Receptors were obtained from an adult in good health. Both conserved end residues are trimmed from each CDR3.

v_gene,j_gene,CDR3aa
TRBV6-6,TRBJ2-2,ASRKVVAIPPGELF
TRBV2,TRBJ2-2,ASKGAGTDTGELF
TRBV24-1,TRBJ1-4,ATSDSGATNEKLF
TRBV7-9,TRBJ1-1,ASSWRQGGTEAF
TRBV7-8,TRBJ2-7,ASSPLLAGGPHYEQY
TRBV21-1,TRBJ1-5,ASSKSRRHGPERYQPQH
TRBV24-1,TRBJ2-4,ATSDPSTHQNIQY
TRBV20-1,TRBJ1-1,SASRKGAYTEAF
TRBV7-8,TRBJ1-4,ASSMQGPTNEKLF
TRBV19,TRBJ2-7,ASRRQGSYEQY
TRBV19,TRBJ2-2,ASSNAGATNTGELF
TRBV19,TRBJ2-1,ASRDRVSLLDEQF
TRBV6-5,TRBJ1-1,ASRSTGGNTEAF
TRBV5-1,TRBJ2-7,ASSSSFYEQY
TRBV11-2,TRBJ2-3,ASSLRDRVPDTQY
TRBV7-2,TRBJ2-7,ASGDPSYEQY